The text below deals with one TCR beta chain. This entry belongs to a study of blood T cell repertoires in COVID-19. Using immunoSEQ multiplex PCR, the repertoire was profiled, and TCRdb retains in-frame clones only, with some absent. The sample gives roughly 100,000 clones, over 65% of which show up once; under 30% is in the top ten. The length of the CDR3 is 15 residues. Trimming removed 2 bases from V and 8 bases from J; junction bases left unmatched: 8. CDR1 and CDR2 from the germline V gene are MNHEY and SVGEGT. This TCR derives from a man in his 60s with acute or convalescent COVID-19. The V gene is TRBV6-2 or TRBV6-3, the J gene TRBJ2-1; 8 positions agree with TRBD2. Sequenced sample: peripheral blood. CDR3 loop: CASSYGPGGGYEQFF. The DNA of the CDR3 is TGTGCCAGCAGTTACGGTCCGGGAGGGGGGTATGAGCAGTTCTTC.